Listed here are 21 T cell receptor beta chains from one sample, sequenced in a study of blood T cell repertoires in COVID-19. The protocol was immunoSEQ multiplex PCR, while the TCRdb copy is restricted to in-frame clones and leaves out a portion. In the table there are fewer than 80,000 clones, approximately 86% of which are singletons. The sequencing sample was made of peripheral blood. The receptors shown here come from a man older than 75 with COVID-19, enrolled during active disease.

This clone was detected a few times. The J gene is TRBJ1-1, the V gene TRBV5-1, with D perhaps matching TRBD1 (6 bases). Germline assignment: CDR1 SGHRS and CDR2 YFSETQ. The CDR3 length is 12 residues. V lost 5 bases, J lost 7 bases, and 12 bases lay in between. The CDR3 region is CASSGQIGEAFF. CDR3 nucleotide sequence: TGCGCCAGCAGTGGACAGATCGGTGAAGCTTTCTTT.

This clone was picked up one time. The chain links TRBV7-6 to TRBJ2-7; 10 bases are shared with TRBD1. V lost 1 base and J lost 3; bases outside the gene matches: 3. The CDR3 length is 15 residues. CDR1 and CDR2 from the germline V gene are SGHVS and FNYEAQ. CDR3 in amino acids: CASSLGDRGYYEQYF. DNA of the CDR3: TGTGCCAGCAGCTTAGGGGACAGGGGTTACTACGAGCAGTACTTC.

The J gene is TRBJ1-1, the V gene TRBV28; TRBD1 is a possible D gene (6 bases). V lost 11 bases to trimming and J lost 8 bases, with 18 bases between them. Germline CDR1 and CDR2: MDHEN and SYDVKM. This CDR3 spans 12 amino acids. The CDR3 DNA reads TGTGCCGGGGCGGGGGCAGGGGAGGAAGCTTTCTTT. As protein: CAGAGAGEEAFF. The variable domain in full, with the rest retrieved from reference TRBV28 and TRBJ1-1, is DVKVTQSSRYLVKRTGEKVFLECVQDMDHENMFWYRQDPGLGLRLIYFSYDVKMKEKGDIPEGYSVSREKKERFSLILESASTNQTSMYLCAGAGAGEEAFFGQGTRLTVV.

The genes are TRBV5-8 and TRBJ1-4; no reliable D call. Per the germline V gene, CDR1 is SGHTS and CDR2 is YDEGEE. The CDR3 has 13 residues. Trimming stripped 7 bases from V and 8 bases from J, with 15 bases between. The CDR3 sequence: CASSLGGNEKLFF. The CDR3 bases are TGTGCCAGCTCCTTAGGAGGGAACGAAAAACTGTTTTTT.

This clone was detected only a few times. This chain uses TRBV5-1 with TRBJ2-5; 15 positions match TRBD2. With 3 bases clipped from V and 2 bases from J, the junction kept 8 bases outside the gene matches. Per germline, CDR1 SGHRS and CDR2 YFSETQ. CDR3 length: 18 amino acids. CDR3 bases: TGCGCCAGCAGCTGGGGACTAGCGGGGGGCCGGAGACAAGAGACCCAGTACTTC. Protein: CASSWGLAGGRRQETQYF.

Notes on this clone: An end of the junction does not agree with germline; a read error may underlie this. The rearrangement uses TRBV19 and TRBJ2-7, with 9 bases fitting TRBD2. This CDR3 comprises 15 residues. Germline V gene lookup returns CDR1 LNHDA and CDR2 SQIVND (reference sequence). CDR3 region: CASRIAGESSYEQYF. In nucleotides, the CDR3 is TGTGCCAGTAGGATAGCGGGGGAGTCTTCCTACGAGCAGTACTTC.

The CDR3 is CASSPWAGGTDTQYF. DNA for the CDR3: TGTGCCAGCAGCCCCTGGGCCGGCGGCACAGATACGCAGTATTTT. The chain links TRBV7-7 to TRBJ2-3; D unclear. The ends were cut back, 5 bases at V and 1 base at J, with 13 bases in the middle. CDR1 and CDR2 (germline): SSHAT, FNYEAQ (reference sequence). The CDR3 contains 15 residues.

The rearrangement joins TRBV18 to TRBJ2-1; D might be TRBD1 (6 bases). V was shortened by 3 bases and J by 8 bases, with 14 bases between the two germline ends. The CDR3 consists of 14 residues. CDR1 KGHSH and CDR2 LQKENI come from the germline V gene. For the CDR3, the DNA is TGTGCCAGCTCACCGGGGGCTGGCGTTGATGAGCAGTTCTTC. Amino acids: CASSPGAGVDEQFF.

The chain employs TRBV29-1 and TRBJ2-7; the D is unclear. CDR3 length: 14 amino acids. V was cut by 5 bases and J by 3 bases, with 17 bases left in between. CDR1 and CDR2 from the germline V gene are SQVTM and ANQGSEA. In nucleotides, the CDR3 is TGCAGCGTTACTGATTTTATGCCTAGCTACGAGCAGTACTTC. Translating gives CSVTDFMPSYEQYF.

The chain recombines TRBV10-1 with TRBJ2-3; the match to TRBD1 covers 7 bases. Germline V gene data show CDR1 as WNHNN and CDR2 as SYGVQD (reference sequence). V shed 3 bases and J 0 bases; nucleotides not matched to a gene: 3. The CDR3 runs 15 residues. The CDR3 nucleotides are TGCGCCAGCAGTGACTTGACAGGGAGCACAGATACGCAGTATTTT. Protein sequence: CASSDLTGSTDTQYF.

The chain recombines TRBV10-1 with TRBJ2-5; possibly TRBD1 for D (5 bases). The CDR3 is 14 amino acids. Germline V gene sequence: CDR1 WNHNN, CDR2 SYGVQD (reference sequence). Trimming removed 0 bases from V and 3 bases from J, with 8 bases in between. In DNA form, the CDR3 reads TGCGCCAGCAGTGAGTCCGTAGGGGAAGAGACCCAGTACTTC. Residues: CASSESVGEETQYF.

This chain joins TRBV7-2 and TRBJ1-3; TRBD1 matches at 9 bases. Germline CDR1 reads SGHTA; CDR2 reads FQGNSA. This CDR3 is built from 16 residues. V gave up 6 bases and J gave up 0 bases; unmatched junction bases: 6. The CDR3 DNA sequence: TGTGCCAGCAGTCGGGACAGGGTTAGCTCTGGAAACACCATATATTTT. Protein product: CASSRDRVSSGNTIYF.

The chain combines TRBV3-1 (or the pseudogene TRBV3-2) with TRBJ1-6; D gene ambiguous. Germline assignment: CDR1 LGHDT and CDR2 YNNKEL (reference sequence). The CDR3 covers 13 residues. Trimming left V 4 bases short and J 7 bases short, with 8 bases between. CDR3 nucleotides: TGTGCCAGCAGCCCCTCACGGAATTCACCCCTCCACTTT. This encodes CASSPSRNSPLHF.

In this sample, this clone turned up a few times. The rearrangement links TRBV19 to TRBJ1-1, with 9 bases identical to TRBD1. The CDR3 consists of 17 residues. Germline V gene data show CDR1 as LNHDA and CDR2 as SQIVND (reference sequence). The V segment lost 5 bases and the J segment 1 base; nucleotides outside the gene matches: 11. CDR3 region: CASSPTNSQGANTEAFF. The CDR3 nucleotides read TGTGCCAGTAGTCCCACCAATTCACAGGGGGCGAACACTGAAGCTTTCTTT.

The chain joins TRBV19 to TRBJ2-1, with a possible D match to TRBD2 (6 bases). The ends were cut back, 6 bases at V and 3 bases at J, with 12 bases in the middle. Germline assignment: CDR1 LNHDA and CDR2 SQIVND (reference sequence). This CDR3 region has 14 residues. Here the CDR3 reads CASSLRESYNEQFF. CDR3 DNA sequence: TGTGCCAGTAGCCTCCGGGAGAGCTACAATGAGCAGTTCTTC.

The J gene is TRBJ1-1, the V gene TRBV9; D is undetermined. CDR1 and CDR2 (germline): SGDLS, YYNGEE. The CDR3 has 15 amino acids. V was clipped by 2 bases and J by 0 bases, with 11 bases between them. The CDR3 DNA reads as TGTGCCAGCAGCGTTTCGGGTTCTATGAACACTGAAGCTTTCTTT. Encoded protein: CASSVSGSMNTEAFF.

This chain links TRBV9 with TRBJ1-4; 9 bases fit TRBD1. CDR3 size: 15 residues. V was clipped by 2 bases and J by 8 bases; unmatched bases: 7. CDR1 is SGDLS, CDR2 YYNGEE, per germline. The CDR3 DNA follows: TGTGCCAGCAGCGTCCGGGACAGGGTAGACGAAAAACTGTTTTTT. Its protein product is CASSVRDRVDEKLFF.

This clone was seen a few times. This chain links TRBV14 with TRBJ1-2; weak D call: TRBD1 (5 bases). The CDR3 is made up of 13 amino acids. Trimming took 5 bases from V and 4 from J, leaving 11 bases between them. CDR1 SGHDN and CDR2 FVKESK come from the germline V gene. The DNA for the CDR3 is TGTGCCAGCAGCAACAGGATTTCCTATGGCTACACCTTC. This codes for CASSNRISYGYTF.

CDR3 bases: TGCGCCAGCAGCCAGGACACATCCCAAGAGACCCAGTACTTC. It yields the protein CASSQDTSQETQYF. This chain links TRBV5-1 with TRBJ2-5, with TRBD1 as a possible D gene (5 bases). V lost 4 bases and J lost 1, with 11 bases in between. Germline CDR1 is SGHRS and CDR2 is YFSETQ. The CDR3 totals 14 residues.

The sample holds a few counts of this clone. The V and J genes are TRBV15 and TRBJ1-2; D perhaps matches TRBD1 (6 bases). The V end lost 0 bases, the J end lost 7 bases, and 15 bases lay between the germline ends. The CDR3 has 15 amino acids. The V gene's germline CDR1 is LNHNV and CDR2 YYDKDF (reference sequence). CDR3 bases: TGTGCCACCAGCAGAGATTCCGGGACAACAGCTGGCTACACCTTC. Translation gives CATSRDSGTTAGYTF.

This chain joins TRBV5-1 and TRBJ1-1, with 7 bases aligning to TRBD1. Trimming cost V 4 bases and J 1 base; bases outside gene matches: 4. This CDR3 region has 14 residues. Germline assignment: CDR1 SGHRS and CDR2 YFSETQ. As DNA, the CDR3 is TGCGCCAGCAGCCTAGGGACAGAGAACACTGAAGCTTTCTTT. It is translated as CASSLGTENTEAFF.